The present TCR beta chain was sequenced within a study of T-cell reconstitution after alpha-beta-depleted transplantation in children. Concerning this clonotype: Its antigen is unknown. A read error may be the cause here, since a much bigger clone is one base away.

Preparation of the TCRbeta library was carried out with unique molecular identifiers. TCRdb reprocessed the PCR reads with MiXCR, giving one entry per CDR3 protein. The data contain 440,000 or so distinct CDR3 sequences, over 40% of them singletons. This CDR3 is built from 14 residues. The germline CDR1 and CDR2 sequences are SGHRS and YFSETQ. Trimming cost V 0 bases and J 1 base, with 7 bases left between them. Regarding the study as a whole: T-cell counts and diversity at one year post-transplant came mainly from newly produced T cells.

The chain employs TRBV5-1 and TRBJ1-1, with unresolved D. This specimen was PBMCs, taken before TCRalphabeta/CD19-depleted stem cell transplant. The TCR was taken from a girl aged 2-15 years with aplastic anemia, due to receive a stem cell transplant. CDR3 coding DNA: TGCGCCAGCAGCTTGGACCGGTCGAACACTGAAGCTTTCTTT. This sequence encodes CASSLDRSNTEAFF.